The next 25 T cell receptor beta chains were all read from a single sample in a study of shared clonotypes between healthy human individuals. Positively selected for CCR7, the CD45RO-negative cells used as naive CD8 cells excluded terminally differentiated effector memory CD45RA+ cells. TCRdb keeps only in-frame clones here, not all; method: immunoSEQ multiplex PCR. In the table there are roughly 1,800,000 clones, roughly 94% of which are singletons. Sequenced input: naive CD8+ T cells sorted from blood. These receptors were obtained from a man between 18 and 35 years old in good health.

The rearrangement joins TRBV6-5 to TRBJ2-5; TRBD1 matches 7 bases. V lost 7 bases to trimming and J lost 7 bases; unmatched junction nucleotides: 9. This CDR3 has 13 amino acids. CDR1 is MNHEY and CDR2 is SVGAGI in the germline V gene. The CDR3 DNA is TGTGCCAGCAAGACAGGGCTCGAACGGACCCAGTACTTC. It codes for CASKTGLERTQYF.

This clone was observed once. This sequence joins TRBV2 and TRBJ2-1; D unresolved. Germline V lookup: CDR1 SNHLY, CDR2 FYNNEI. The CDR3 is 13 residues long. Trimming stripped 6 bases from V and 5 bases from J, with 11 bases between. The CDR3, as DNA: TGTGCCAGCAGGGGAAGCCTCGACAATGAGCAGTTCTTC. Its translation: CASRGSLDNEQFF.

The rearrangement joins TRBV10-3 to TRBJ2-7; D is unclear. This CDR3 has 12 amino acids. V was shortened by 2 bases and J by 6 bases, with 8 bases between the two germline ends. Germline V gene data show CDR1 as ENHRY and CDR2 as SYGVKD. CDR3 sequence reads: CAISEESGEQYF. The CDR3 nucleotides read TGTGCCATCAGTGAGGAGTCGGGCGAGCAGTACTTC.

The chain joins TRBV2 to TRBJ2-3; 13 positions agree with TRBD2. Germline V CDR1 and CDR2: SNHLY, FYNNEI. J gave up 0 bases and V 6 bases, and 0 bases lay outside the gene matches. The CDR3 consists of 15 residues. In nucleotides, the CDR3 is TGTGCCAGCAGGACTAGCGGGGGGAGCACAGATACGCAGTATTTT. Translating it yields CASRTSGGSTDTQYF.

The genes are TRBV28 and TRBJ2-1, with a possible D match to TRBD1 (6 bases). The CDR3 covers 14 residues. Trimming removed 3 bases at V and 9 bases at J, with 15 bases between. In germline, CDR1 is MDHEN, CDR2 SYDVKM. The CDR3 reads CASSFSRGTSEQFF. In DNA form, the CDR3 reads TGTGCCAGCAGTTTCAGCAGGGGTACCAGTGAGCAGTTCTTC.

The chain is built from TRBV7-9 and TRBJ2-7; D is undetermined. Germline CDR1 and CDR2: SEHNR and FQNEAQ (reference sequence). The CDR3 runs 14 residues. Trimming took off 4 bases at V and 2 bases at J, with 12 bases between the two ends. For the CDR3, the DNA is TGTGCCAGCAGCTGGGAAAATAACCCCTACGAGCAGTACTTC. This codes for CASSWENNPYEQYF.

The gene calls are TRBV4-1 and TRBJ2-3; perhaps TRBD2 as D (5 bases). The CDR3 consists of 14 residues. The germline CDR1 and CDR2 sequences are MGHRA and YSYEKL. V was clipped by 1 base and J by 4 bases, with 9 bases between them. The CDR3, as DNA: TGCGCCAGCAGCCAAGTAGGACTGGCAGATACGCAGTATTTT. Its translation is CASSQVGLADTQYF.

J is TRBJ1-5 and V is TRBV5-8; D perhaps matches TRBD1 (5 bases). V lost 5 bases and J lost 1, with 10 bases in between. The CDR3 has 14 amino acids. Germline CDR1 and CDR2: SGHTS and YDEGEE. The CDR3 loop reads CASSSRQSNQPQHF. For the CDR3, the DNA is TGTGCCAGCAGTTCCAGACAGAGCAATCAGCCCCAGCATTTT.

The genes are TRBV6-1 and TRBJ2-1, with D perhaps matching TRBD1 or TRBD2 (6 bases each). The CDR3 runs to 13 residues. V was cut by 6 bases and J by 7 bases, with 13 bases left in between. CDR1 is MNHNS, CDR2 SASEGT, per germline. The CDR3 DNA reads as TGTGCCAGCAGCCTTGGGGGGCCAAATGAGCAGTTCTTC. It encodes CASSLGGPNEQFF.

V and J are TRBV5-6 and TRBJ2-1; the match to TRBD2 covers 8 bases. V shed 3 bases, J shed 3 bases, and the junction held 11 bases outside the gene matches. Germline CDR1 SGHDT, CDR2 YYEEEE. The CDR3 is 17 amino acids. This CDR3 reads CASSWAPSGGLYNEQFF. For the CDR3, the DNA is TGTGCCAGCAGCTGGGCCCCAAGCGGGGGTCTCTACAATGAGCAGTTCTTC.

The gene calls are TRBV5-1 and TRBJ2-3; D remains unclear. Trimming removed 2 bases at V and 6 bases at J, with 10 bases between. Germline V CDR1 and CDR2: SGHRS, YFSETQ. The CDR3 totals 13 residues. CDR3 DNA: TGCGCCAGCAGCTTCGCACCGTGGGATACGCAGTATTTT. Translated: CASSFAPWDTQYF.

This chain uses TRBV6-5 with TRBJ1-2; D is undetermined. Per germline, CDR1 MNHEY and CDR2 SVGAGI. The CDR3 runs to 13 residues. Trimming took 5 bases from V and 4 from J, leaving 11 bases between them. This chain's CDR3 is CASSTGPGYGYTF. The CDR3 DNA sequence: TGTGCCAGCAGTACCGGTCCCGGCTATGGCTACACCTTC.

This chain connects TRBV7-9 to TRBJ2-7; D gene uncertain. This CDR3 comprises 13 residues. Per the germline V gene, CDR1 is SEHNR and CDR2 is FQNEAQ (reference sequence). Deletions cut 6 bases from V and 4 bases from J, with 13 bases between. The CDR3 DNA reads TGTGCCAGCAGTCAGCCGGGTCCTTACGAGCAGTACTTC. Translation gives CASSQPGPYEQYF.

CDR3 DNA sequence: TGTGCCACCAGCAGTGGGACGACAGGGCACCATAAAACCTACGAGCAGTACTTC. Amino acids: CATSSGTTGHHKTYEQYF. This rearrangement joins TRBV15 to TRBJ2-7, with 7 bases lining up with TRBD1. The germline gives CDR1 LNHNV, CDR2 YYDKDF (reference sequence). V trimming: 3 bases; J trimming: 2 bases; junction bases outside the gene matches: 16. The CDR3 loop spans 18 amino acids. Supplemented by reference TRBV15 and TRBJ2-7, the full variable domain reads DAMVIQNPRYQVTQFGKPVTLSCSQTLNHNVMYWYQQKSSQAPKLLFHYYDKDFNNEADTPDNFQSRRPNTSFCFLDIRSPGLGDTAMYLCATSSGTTGHHKTYEQYFGPGTRLTVT.

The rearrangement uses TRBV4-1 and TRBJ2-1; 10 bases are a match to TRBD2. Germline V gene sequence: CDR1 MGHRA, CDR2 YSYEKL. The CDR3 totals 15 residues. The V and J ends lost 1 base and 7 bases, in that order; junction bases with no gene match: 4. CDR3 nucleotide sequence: TGCGCCAGCAGCCAAGCTAGCGGGAGTATAAATGAGCAGTTCTTC. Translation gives CASSQASGSINEQFF.

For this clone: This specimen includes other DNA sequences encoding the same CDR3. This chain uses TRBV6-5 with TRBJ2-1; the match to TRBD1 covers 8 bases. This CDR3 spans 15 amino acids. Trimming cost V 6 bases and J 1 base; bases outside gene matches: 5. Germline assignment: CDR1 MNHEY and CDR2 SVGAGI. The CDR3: CASSLGQGSYNEQFF. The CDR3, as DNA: TGTGCCAGCAGCCTTGGACAGGGTTCCTACAATGAGCAGTTCTTC.

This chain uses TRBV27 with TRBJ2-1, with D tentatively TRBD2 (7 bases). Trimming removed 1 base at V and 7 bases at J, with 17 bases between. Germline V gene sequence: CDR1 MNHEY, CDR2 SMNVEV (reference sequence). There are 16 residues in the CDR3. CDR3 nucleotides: TGTGCCAGCAGTTTATTGAGGAGGGGGGGCCAGAATGAGCAGTTCTTC. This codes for CASSLLRRGGQNEQFF.

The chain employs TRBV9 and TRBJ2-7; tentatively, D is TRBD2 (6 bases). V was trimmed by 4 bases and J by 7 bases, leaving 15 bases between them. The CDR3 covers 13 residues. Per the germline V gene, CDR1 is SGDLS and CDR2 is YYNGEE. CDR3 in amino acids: CASSKDGGEEQYF. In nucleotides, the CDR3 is TGTGCCAGCAGCAAAGACGGAGGGGAGGAGCAGTACTTC.

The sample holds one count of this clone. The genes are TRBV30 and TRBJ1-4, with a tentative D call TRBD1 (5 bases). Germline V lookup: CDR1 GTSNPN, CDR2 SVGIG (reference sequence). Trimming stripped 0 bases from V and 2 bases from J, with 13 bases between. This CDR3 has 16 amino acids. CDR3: CAWSVTAGRTNEKLFF. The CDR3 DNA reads TGTGCCTGGAGTGTAACGGCAGGGAGGACTAATGAAAAACTGTTTTTT.

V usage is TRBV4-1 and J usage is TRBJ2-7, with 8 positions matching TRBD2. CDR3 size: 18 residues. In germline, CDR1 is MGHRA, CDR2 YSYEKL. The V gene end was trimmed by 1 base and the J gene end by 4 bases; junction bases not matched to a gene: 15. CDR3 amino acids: CASSQVTLAEAPSYEQYF. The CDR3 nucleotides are TGCGCCAGCAGCCAAGTCACACTAGCGGAAGCTCCCTCTTACGAGCAGTACTTC.

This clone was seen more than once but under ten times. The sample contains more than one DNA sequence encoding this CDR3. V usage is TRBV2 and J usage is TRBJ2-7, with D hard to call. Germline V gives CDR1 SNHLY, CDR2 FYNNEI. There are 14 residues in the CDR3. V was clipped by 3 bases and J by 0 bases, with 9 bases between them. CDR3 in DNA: TGTGCCAGCAGTGACGGCGGCAGCTCCTACGAGCAGTACTTC. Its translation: CASSDGGSSYEQYF.

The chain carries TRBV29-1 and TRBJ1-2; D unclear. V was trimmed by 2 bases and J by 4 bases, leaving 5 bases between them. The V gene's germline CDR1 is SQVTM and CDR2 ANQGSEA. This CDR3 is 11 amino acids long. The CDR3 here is CSVEKGYGYTF. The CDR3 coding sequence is TGCAGCGTTGAAAAGGGCTATGGCTACACCTTC.

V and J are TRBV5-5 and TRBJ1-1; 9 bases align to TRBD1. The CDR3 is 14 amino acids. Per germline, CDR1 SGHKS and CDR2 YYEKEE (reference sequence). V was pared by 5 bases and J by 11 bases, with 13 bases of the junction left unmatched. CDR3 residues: CASSSGTGNWGAFF. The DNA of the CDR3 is TGTGCCAGCAGTTCCGGGACAGGGAATTGGGGGGCTTTCTTT. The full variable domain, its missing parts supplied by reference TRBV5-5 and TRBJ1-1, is DAGVTQSPTHLIKTRGQQVTLRCSPISGHKSVSWYQQVLGQGPQFIFQYYEKEERGRGNFPDRFSARQFPNYSSELNVNALLLGDSALYLCASSSGTGNWGAFFGQGTRLTVV.

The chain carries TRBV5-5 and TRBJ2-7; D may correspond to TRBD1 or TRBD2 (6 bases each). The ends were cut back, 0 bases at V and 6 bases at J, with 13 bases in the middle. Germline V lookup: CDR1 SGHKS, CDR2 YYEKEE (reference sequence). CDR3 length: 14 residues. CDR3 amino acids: CASSLANGGLEQYF. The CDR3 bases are TGTGCCAGCAGCTTGGCCAACGGGGGCCTCGAGCAGTACTTC.

The CDR3 DNA is TGCGCCAGCAGCCAAGAAAGACAGGGGGCCGAAGGCTACACCTTC. Its translation: CASSQERQGAEGYTF. The rearrangement joins TRBV4-1 to TRBJ1-2; 10 bases are a match to TRBD1. J was trimmed by 8 bases and V by 0 bases; bases with no gene match: 6. This CDR3 is built from 15 residues. Per germline, CDR1 MGHRA and CDR2 YSYEKL.